The rows below give T cell receptor beta chains drawn from one sample of a study of long-term antiretroviral therapy in people with HIV. The assay was immunoSEQ multiplex PCR, and TCRdb's table has in-frame clones only and misses some. The sample lists around 30,000 clones, nearly 95% occurring once. The sample here was unsorted PBMCs, taken about 6.5 years after starting antiretroviral therapy. The receptors come from a woman between 40 and 50 years old with HIV. Both conserved end residues are part of each CDR3. Each record gives: CDR3 length, J gene, V gene, clone size, D gene, CDR3 protein, CDR3 DNA. A D gene is named only where the DNA matches it firmly. Expanded clones get a size class; other rows say once, few or many, or leave the size out.

>15|TRBJ1-2|TRBV19|-|TRBD1
CASSRDSVANYGYTF
TGTGCCAGTAGTAGGGACAGCGTAGCTAACTATGGCTACACCTTC
>13|TRBJ2-1|TRBV30|-|-
CAWSLPGLQEQFF
TGTGCCTGGAGCCTCCCGGGCCTCCAAGAGCAGTTCTTC
>15|TRBJ1-1|TRBV19|-|TRBD1
CASSGWDRINTEAFF
TGTGCCAGTAGCGGCTGGGACAGGATAAACACTGAAGCTTTCTTT
>15|TRBJ2-2|TRBV19|once|-
CASSTGQAGTGELFF
TGTGCCAGTAGTACCGGACAAGCTGGAACCGGGGAGCTGTTTTTT
>11|TRBJ1-1|TRBV5-8|-|-
CASSSGGVAFF
TGTGCCAGCAGCTCCGGGGGGGTAGCTTTCTTT
>15|TRBJ2-7|TRBV9|-|TRBD1
CASSAPGTGGLEQYF
TGTGCCAGCAGCGCCCCCGGGACAGGGGGACTCGAGCAGTACTTC
>18|TRBJ2-7|TRBV4-3|-|TRBD1
CASSQESPSQGAAYEQYF
TGCGCCAGCAGCCAAGAAAGCCCCTCCCAGGGGGCGGCCTACGAGCAGTACTTC
>16|TRBJ2-1|TRBV29-1|-|-
CSAGDLTGLSYNEQFF
TGCAGCGCGGGGGATCTGACAGGTTTATCCTACAATGAGCAGTTCTTC
>11|TRBJ2-5|TRBV5-6|-|-
CASSLQETQYF
TGTGCCAGCAGCTTGCAAGAGACCCAGTACTTC
>13|TRBJ1-5|TRBV2|-|TRBD1
CASRQGVNQPQHF
TGTGCCAGCAGGCAGGGGGTCAATCAGCCCCAGCATTTT
>12|TRBJ1-5|TRBV7-9|-|-
CASSTGRQPQHF
TGTGCCAGCAGTACGGGTAGGCAGCCCCAGCATTTT
>15|TRBJ2-5|TRBV7-7|-|TRBD2
CASSLGGGGQETQYF
TGTGCTAGCAGCTTAGGCGGGGGGGGCCAGGAGACCCAGTACTTC
>14|TRBJ1-2|TRBV2|once|-
CASSELPVNYGYTF
TGTGCCAGCAGTGAATTGCCCGTTAACTATGGCTACACCTTC
>16|TRBJ1-2|TRBV5-1|-|TRBD1
CASSYDGQGANYGYTF
TGCGCCAGCAGCTACGATGGACAGGGAGCTAACTATGGCTACACCTTC
>15|TRBJ2-7|TRBV4-3|-|-
CASSQNPGQIHEQYF
TGCGCCAGCAGCCAGAACCCGGGACAAATCCACGAGCAGTACTTC
>16|TRBJ1-4|TRBV11-2|-|-
CASSLVSSGFGEKLFF
TGTGCCAGCAGCTTAGTCTCGTCGGGGTTCGGTGAAAAACTGTTTTTT
>14|TRBJ2-7|TRBV5-6|-|TRBD1
CASSLTGRSYEQYF
TGTGCCAGCAGCCTGACAGGGCGGTCCTACGAGCAGTACTTC
>14|TRBJ1-5|TRBV7-9|-|-
CASSLLGVGQPQHF
TGTGCCAGCAGCTTACTGGGGGTTGGTCAGCCCCAGCATTTT
>14|TRBJ1-2|TRBV15|-|-
CATSRSRDGNGYTF
TGTGCCACCAGCAGATCTAGGGACGGGAATGGCTACACCTTC
>15|TRBJ1-2|TRBV5-8|-|TRBD1
CASSLVGTGKYGYTF
TGTGCCAGCAGCTTGGTAGGGACAGGGAAATATGGCTACACCTTC
>16|TRBJ2-4|TRBV2|-|TRBD1
CASRYIAGGSKNIQYF
TGTGCCAGCAGGTACATTGCAGGGGGTTCCAAAAACATTCAGTACTTC
>15|TRBJ1-2|TRBV7-9|-|-
CASSLVRTDPRGYTF
TGTGCCAGCAGCTTAGTCCGGACGGATCCTCGTGGCTACACCTTC
>14|TRBJ2-5|TRBV19|-|-
CASSISAIVETQYF
TGTGCCAGTAGTATTTCCGCGATTGTCGAGACCCAGTACTTC
>14|TRBJ2-1|TRBV5-1|once|-
CASSTGDPYNEQFF
TGCGCCAGCAGCACGGGGGACCCCTACAATGAGCAGTTCTTC
>14|TRBJ2-7|TRBV4-3|few|TRBD1
CASSQGRGSYEQYF
TGCGCCAGCAGCCAAGGCAGGGGGTCGTACGAGCAGTACTTC
>14|TRBJ2-5|TRBV5-1|-|-
CASSLRGSQETQYF
TGCGCCAGCAGCTTGCGGGGGAGCCAAGAGACCCAGTACTTC
>16|TRBJ1-3|TRBV2|-|TRBD1
CASSFSTGLSGNTIYF
TGTGCCAGCAGCTTTTCGACAGGGCTCTCTGGAAACACCATATATTTT
>15|TRBJ2-1|TRBV2|-|-
CASSDRGRAYNEQFF
TGTGCCAGCAGTGATCGGGGTCGGGCTTACAATGAGCAGTTCTTC
>11|TRBJ2-2|TRBV11-2|-|-
CASSFAGELFF
TGTGCCAGCAGCTTCGCCGGGGAGCTGTTTTTT
>15|TRBJ1-2|TRBV6-5|-|TRBD1
CASSYSAGQGEGYTF
TGTGCCAGCAGTTACTCTGCGGGACAGGGGGAGGGCTACACCTTC
>14|TRBJ1-2|TRBV19|-|TRBD1
CASHPGGTGVGYTF
TGTGCCAGCCATCCCGGGGGGACAGGGGTTGGCTACACCTTC
>11|TRBJ2-7|TRBV2|-|-
CASSYVYEQYF
TGTGCCAGCAGCTATGTCTACGAGCAGTACTTC
>12|TRBJ2-7|TRBV7-9|-|-
CASSLVGDEQYF
TGTGCCAGCAGCTTAGTAGGCGACGAGCAGTACTTC
>16|TRBJ2-1|TRBV5-4|-|TRBD2
CASSLGGLAEAPEQFF
TGTGCCAGCAGCTTGGGGGGACTAGCGGAGGCACCCGAGCAGTTCTTC
>13|TRBJ2-5|TRBV11-2|-|TRBD2
CASSSGGYETQYF
TGTGCCAGCAGCTCCGGGGGGTATGAGACCCAGTACTTC
>15|TRBJ2-7|TRBV19|-|TRBD1
CASTNSGTELYEQYF
TGTGCCAGTACCAACAGTGGGACAGAACTCTACGAGCAGTACTTC
>15|TRBJ2-2|TRBV11-2|-|-
CASGRVWGATGELFF
TGTGCCAGCGGCCGGGTGTGGGGGGCTACCGGGGAGCTGTTTTTT
>14|TRBJ1-5|TRBV2|-|TRBD1
CASNPQGNNQPQHF
TGTGCCAGCAACCCACAGGGGAACAATCAGCCCCAGCATTTT
>17|TRBJ1-1|TRBV11-2|-|TRBD1
CASSLRAGTGKSTEAFF
TGTGCCAGCAGCTTACGTGCCGGGACAGGGAAAAGCACTGAAGCTTTCTTT
>16|TRBJ1-3|TRBV7-2|few|-
CASSAGLAGPGNTIYF
TGTGCCAGCAGCGCGGGGCTTGCCGGGCCTGGAAACACCATATATTTT
>14|TRBJ2-1|TRBV19|once|-
CASTPMGGRGEQFF
TGTGCCAGTACCCCCATGGGGGGGCGGGGTGAGCAGTTCTTC
>14|TRBJ1-2|TRBV5-8|once|TRBD1
CASTWTGGGGGYTF
TGTGCCAGCACCTGGACAGGGGGCGGTGGTGGCTACACCTTC
>18|TRBJ2-3|TRBV2|-|TRBD1
CASRRGGGTGVVTDTQYF
TGTGCCAGCAGGAGGGGAGGGGGGACAGGGGTTGTCACAGATACGCAGTATTTT
>13|TRBJ1-4|TRBV2|few|-
CASSGGRNEKLFF
TGTGCCAGCAGTGGTGGGCGAAATGAAAAACTGTTTTTT
>14|TRBJ2-3|TRBV30|once|-
CAWVRGGGTDTQYF
TGTGCCTGGGTTAGAGGGGGGGGCACAGATACGCAGTATTTT
>13|TRBJ2-5|TRBV5-6|-|-
CASSFGSKETQYF
TGTGCCAGCAGCTTTGGCAGTAAAGAGACCCAGTACTTC
>14|TRBJ1-1|TRBV6-6|-|-
CASSYGGTGTEAFF
TGTGCCAGCAGTTATGGGGGGACTGGCACTGAAGCTTTCTTT
>13|TRBJ1-1|TRBV11-2|-|-
CASSLTENTEAFF
TGTGCCAGCAGCTTGACAGAGAACACTGAAGCTTTCTTT
>15|TRBJ1-3|TRBV7-2|few|-
CASSLTTVSGNTIYF
TGTGCCAGCAGCTTAACAACGGTCTCTGGAAACACCATATATTTT
>13|TRBJ1-4|TRBV7-9|-|-
CAGVGSRDEKLFF
TGTGCGGGGGTAGGGAGTCGGGATGAAAAACTGTTTTTT
>12|TRBJ2-7|TRBV11-2|-|-
CASNPGRGEQYF
TGTGCCAGCAATCCCGGACGGGGCGAGCAGTACTTC
>16|TRBJ2-1|TRBV18|once|TRBD2
CASSPLGTSGGYEQFF
TGTGCCAGCTCACCACTTGGGACTAGCGGTGGCTATGAGCAGTTCTTC
>14|TRBJ2-4|TRBV4-1|-|TRBD2
CASSPGEGRNIQYF
TGCGCCAGCAGCCCTGGGGAGGGACGGAACATTCAGTACTTC
>17|TRBJ1-2|TRBV13|-|TRBD1
CASSLGGGVGGDYGYTF
TGTGCCAGCAGCTTAGGAGGGGGCGTGGGGGGCGACTATGGCTACACCTTC
>14|TRBJ1-1|TRBV7-2|-|-
CASSLAFSNTEAFF
TGTGCCAGCAGCTTAGCTTTTTCGAACACTGAAGCTTTCTTT